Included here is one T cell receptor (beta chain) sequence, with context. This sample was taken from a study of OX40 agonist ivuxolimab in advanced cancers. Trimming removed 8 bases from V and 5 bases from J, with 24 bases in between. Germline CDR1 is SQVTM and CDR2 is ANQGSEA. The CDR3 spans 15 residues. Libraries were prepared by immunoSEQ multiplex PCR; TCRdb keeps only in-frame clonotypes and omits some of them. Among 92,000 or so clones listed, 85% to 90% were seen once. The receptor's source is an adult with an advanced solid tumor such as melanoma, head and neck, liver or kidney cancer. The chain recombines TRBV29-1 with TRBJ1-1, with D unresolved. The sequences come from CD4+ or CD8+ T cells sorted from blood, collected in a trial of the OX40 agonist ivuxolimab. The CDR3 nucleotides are TGCAGCTCGAGCCACGGGGAGAAGGAGGCGACTGAAGCTTTCTTT. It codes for CSSSHGEKEATEAFF.